The sequence of this T cell receptor (beta chain) was determined in a study of T cell responses to AZD1222 COVID-19 vaccine. Points from the study as a whole: Seropositive at baseline were only 5 or 6 AZD1222 recipients. Vaccine-associated CD4 TCRs spanned spike, dominant at 160-218 and 743-854. Most donors were white British and more were female, and clonal diversity was possibly underestimated.

Concerning this clone itself: The antigen is unknown.

The CDR3 consists of 12 residues. V was shortened by 6 bases and J by 8 bases, with 10 bases between the two germline ends. Clones were sequenced by immunoSEQ multiplex PCR, and TCRdb holds only the in-frame ones, with some missing. This table holds tens of thousands of clones, around 90% found once. This chain links TRBV12-3 or TRBV12-4 with TRBJ1-4, with D possibly being TRBD1 (5 bases). The receptor's source is an adult in good health. Material: peripheral blood, obtained on day 0 of AZD1222 vaccination. This chain's CDR3 is CASSPGYEKLFF. CDR3 bases: TGTGCCAGCAGCCCAGGGTACGAAAAACTGTTTTTT.